The present TCR beta chain was sequenced within a study of human T cells and chemical hapten exposure. Germline assignment: CDR1 DFQATT and CDR2 SNEGSKA (reference sequence). This CDR3 comprises 14 residues. Within the library, unique molecular identifiers were attached to each individual cDNA molecule. TCRdb ran MiXCR on the RACE reads and lists one entry per CDR3 protein. The table shows about 82,000 distinct CDR3 sequences, with roughly 10% occurring only once. Specified time point: patch test 2, 6 weeks after DPC sensitization. Treatment here: therapeutic diphenylcyclopropenone sensitization with weekly scalp DPC. Study-level findings and limits: Because they had alopecia, donors may respond immunologically unlike healthy people.

A word on this clonotype: Its antigen is as yet unknown. Since a much larger clone is just one base distant, this may be a read error.

The source material was whole blood, sampled in connection with sensitization to the hapten diphenylcyclopropenone (DPC). The rearrangement links TRBV20-1 to TRBJ2-1, with 11 bases identical to TRBD2. The sequence was obtained from a woman aged 50 to 65 with alopecia areata. Some clones in this sample may be carry-over from other donors' samples. The CDR3: CSPRIAGGRDEQFF. The CDR3 coding sequence is TGCAGTCCTAGAATAGCGGGAGGGCGCGATGAGCAGTTCTTC.